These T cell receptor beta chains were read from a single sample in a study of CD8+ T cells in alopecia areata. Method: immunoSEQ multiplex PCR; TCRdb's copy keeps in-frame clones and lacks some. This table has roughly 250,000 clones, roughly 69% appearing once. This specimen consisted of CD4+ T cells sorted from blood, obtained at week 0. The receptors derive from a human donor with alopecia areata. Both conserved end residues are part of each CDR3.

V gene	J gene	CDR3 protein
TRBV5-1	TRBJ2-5	CASSLGGQETQYF
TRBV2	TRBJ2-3	CASSVDRKQYF
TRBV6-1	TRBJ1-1	CASSEGVTEAFF
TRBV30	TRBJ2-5	CAWSRFGQGDQYF
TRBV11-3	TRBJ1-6	CASSLGTGNSPLHF
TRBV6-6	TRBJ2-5	CASQGGASWETQYF
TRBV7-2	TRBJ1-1	CASSFRSGTANTEAFF
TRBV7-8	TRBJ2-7	CASSLAAWDEQYF
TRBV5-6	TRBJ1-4	CASSRTELSTNEKLFF
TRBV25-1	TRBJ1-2	CASSEGGGRLNYGYTF